The present T cell receptor (beta chain) was sequenced within a study of blood T cell repertoires in COVID-19. Authors' data handling: Amplified reference gene primers provided the basis for estimating nucleated cell counts. Sequenced by immunoSEQ multiplex PCR; TCRdb stores in-frame clones only, minus some. From that table come the V and J calls and clone size; the DNA was used to work out D and trimming. The data contain approximately 200,000 clones, 88% of them seen just once; the ten biggest clones take up approximately 1.6%. Many counts were recorded for this clone. Germline lookup yields CDR1 DFQATT and CDR2 SNEGSKA (reference sequence). Trimming took 3 bases from V and 0 from J, leaving 8 bases between them. The CDR3 has 13 residues.

The V gene is TRBV20-1, the J gene TRBJ1-2; no clear D. The sample comprised peripheral blood. The TCR was taken from a man in his 70s with acute or convalescent COVID-19. The chain's CDR3 is CSASPSPNYGYTF. DNA of the CDR3: TGCAGTGCTAGTCCGAGTCCTAACTATGGCTACACCTTC.